This record looks at one TCR beta chain sequence and its context. Single viable CD3+CD4+CD8-CD45RO+ cells were sorted as the memory CD4+ T cells. Profiled with immunoSEQ multiplex PCR; TCRdb holds only in-frame clones, not every one. This table has tens of thousands of clones, approximately 82% appearing once. The data derive from a study of memory CD4+ T cells and cytomegalovirus serostatus. Sequencing used memory CD4+ T cells from blood. This TCR was sampled from an adult in good health and CMV-seropositive.

CDR3 sequence: CASSLDRGSNQPQHF. CDR3 bases: TGTGCCAGCAGCTTGGACAGGGGAAGCAATCAGCCCCAGCATTTT. The chain combines TRBV5-4 with TRBJ1-5, with 7 bases fitting TRBD1. CDR3 length equals 15 residues. Germline V gene lookup returns CDR1 SGHNT and CDR2 YYREEE (reference sequence). Trimming at V came to 0 bases and at J to 1 base, leaving 1 base not matched to a gene.